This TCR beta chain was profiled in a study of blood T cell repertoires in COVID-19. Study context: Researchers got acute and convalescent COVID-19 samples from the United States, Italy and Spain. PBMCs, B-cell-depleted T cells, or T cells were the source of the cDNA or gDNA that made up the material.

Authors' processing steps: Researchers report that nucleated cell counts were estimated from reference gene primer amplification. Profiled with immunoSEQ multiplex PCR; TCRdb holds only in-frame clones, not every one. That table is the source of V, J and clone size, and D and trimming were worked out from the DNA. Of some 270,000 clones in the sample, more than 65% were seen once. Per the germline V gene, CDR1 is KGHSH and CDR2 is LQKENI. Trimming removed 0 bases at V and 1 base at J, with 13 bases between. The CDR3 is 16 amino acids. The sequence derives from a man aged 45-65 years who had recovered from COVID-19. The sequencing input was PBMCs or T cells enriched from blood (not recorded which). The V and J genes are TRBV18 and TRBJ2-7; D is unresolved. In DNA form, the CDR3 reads TGTGCCAGCTCACCACCCGTGACTCGTGGGTCCTACGAGCAGTACTTC. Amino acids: CASSPPVTRGSYEQYF.